This T cell receptor (beta chain) stems from a study of OX40 agonist ivuxolimab in advanced cancers. Study-wide context: The study gave patients intravenous ivuxolimab at 0.01 to 10 mg/kg every 2 weeks. A partial response was reached by three patients: one with hepatocellular carcinoma and two with cutaneous melanoma.

Profiled with immunoSEQ multiplex PCR; TCRdb holds only in-frame clones, not every one. In the table there are some 100,000 clones, 90% of which are singletons. About this clone: The antigen remains undetermined.

The cohort excluded patients with autoimmune disease history or systemic immunosuppression. Findings and caveats of the study: With doses of 0.1 to 3.0 mg/kg, CD4+ and CD8+ blood T cells had undergone clonal expansion by week 6.

Germline V gene sequence: CDR1 MNHEY, CDR2 SMNVEV (reference sequence). V was cut by 5 bases and J by 10 bases, with 18 bases left in between. The CDR3 has 14 amino acids. This clonotype was sampled from an adult with an advanced solid tumor such as melanoma, head and neck, liver or kidney cancer. The genes are TRBV27 and TRBJ2-1; D call uncertain. The specimen comprised CD4+ or CD8+ T cells sorted from blood, sampled in a trial of the OX40 agonist ivuxolimab. In nucleotides, the CDR3 is TGTGCCAGCAGTGCTCATATACCCCAGCTCGAGCAGTTCTTC. Amino acid sequence: CASSAHIPQLEQFF.